This TCR beta chain was observed in a study of T cell changes during pregnancy in multiple sclerosis. Trimming took off 7 bases at V and 0 bases at J, with 12 bases between the two ends. Germline V gives CDR1 MNHNS, CDR2 SASEGT. The CDR3 has 15 amino acids. Generated by immunoSEQ multiplex PCR, the TCRdb table keeps only in-frame clones and is missing some. The sample holds more than 60,000 clones, roughly 90% seen once. Sample: peripheral blood, taken before pregnancy. The TCR originated in a female donor with multiple sclerosis, enrolled in a pregnancy study. J is TRBJ1-4 and V is TRBV6-1; no reliable D call. This chain's CDR3 is CASTALLATNEKLFF. In nucleotides, the CDR3 is TGTGCCAGCACAGCGTTGCTTGCAACTAATGAAAAACTGTTTTTT.